This is a list of T cell receptor beta chains from one sample in a study of monozygotic twins with cystic fibrosis. The assay was immunoSEQ multiplex PCR, and TCRdb's table has in-frame clones only and misses some. The sample consists of 25,000 or so clones, 90% of them appearing once. Sequencing was performed on blood. These receptors were obtained from a girl aged 2-9 years with cystic fibrosis. Each CDR3 is given with its conserved first and last residue. Fields, in order: V gene, J gene, clone size, D gene, CDR3 DNA, CDR3 protein. D genes are given only for firm matches. Some rows have no size entry. The others give once, few or many, or a class for an expanded clone.

TRBV7-9	TRBJ1-4	-	-	TGTGCCAGCAGCTCACCAATGACCCGGGACGGCGAAGAAAAACTGTTTTTT	CASSSPMTRDGEEKLFF
TRBV29-1	TRBJ1-4	-	-	TGCAGCGTGGCCGTCGGGAGGCAAGAAAAACTGTTTTTT	CSVAVGRQEKLFF
TRBV6-5	TRBJ2-1	-	TRBD2	TGTGCCAGCAGTCCCGCTAGCGGCAGGGCCAATGAGCAGTTCTTC	CASSPASGRANEQFF
TRBV2	TRBJ1-3	-	-	TGTGCCAGCCCGACAGCCTCTGGAAACACCATATATTTT	CASPTASGNTIYF
TRBV9	TRBJ1-2	-	TRBD1	TGTGCCAGCAGCGCCACAAGGGGGCCAGCTCTCCAGGGCGGCTACACCTTC	CASSATRGPALQGGYTF
TRBV7-9	TRBJ2-1	-	TRBD2	TGTGCCAGCAGCCAGCGGGAGAATGAGCAGTTCTTC	CASSQRENEQFF
TRBV11-2	TRBJ1-1	-	-	TGTGCCAGCAGCTGGGGGGGGAGGACTGAAGCTTTCTTT	CASSWGGRTEAFF
TRBV9	TRBJ2-5	once	-	TGTGCCAGCTCGCGATCGGAGACCCAGTACTTC	CASSRSETQYF
TRBV5-1	TRBJ2-7	-	-	TGCGCCAGCAGCTTGATCGGCTACGAGCAGTACTTC	CASSLIGYEQYF
TRBV5-1	TRBJ2-7	-	TRBD1	TGCGCCAGCAGCCTCCAGGGGACAGGGCTCGACGAGCAGTACTTC	CASSLQGTGLDEQYF
TRBV7-2	TRBJ2-3	-	-	TGTGCCAGCAGCTTTCCACGCAGGGGGGGTAAATACACAGATACGCAGTATTTT	CASSFPRRGGKYTDTQYF
TRBV6-5	TRBJ2-7	-	-	TGTGCCAGCAGTCCGGGCCTCCCCTCCTACGAGCAGTACTTC	CASSPGLPSYEQYF
TRBV6-6	TRBJ1-5	once	TRBD1	TGTGCCAGCAGACAGGGGGCGTTGGGCAATCAGCCCCAGCATTTT	CASRQGALGNQPQHF
TRBV11-2	TRBJ2-5	-	-	TGTGCCAGCAGCTTAGGGTTCAGAGAGACCCAGTACTTC	CASSLGFRETQYF
TRBV29-1	TRBJ2-2	-	TRBD1	TGCAGCGTGGCCGGGACAGGGAGGAGCGGGGAGCTGTTTTTT	CSVAGTGRSGELFF
TRBV4-2	TRBJ1-1	-	-	TGTGCCAGCAGCCCCCTTTGGCAGGGGCTAATGAACACTGAAGCTTTCTTT	CASSPLWQGLMNTEAFF
TRBV7-6	TRBJ2-1	once	-	TGTGCCAGCAGCTTAGTCGGTCCAACTACTTACAATGAGCAGTTCTTC	CASSLVGPTTYNEQFF
TRBV27	TRBJ1-2	-	TRBD1	TGTGCCACCCGAACGCGGACAGGGTCGGACTATGGCTACACCTTC	CATRTRTGSDYGYTF
TRBV7-9	TRBJ1-6	-	TRBD1	TGTGCCAGCAGCTTAAGGGGCCGGGACAGCTATAATTCACCCCTCCACTTT	CASSLRGRDSYNSPLHF
TRBV27	TRBJ1-2	few	-	TGTGCCAGCAGTTTATCGCCGCAGTTAGGCTACACCTTC	CASSLSPQLGYTF
TRBV9	TRBJ2-1	-	TRBD2	TGTGCCAGCAGCGTGGGGACTAGCGGGGGGCTACGCAATGAGCAGTTCTTC	CASSVGTSGGLRNEQFF
TRBV2	TRBJ2-3	-	-	TGTGCCAGCAGTGGGGATCCACTAGGATATGGCGCAGATACGCAGTATTTT	CASSGDPLGYGADTQYF
TRBV7-9	TRBJ2-6	-	TRBD1	TGTGCCAGCAGCTTAACAGGGGCGGGCGGGGCCAACGTCCTGACTTTC	CASSLTGAGGANVLTF
TRBV6-1	TRBJ2-7	few	-	TGTGCCAGCAGTGAAAGGGGGAGCAGGAGCTCCTACGAGCAGTACTTC	CASSERGSRSSYEQYF
TRBV18	TRBJ1-2	-	-	TGTGCCAGCTCACCTAAACTGGGCGGCTCTGATGGCTACACCTTC	CASSPKLGGSDGYTF
TRBV5-1	TRBJ1-2	-	-	TGCGCCAGCAGCTTGGGGGGGAACTATGGCTACACCTTC	CASSLGGNYGYTF
TRBV2	TRBJ1-2	-	-	TGTGCCAGTATGAGCCCCTCGAACTATGGCTACACCTTC	CASMSPSNYGYTF
TRBV4-1	TRBJ1-2	-	-	TGCGCCAGCAGCCAAGATAAATCGAGCTATGGCTACACCTTC	CASSQDKSSYGYTF
TRBV29-1	TRBJ1-4	few	-	TGCACATTACTCGGAAGGGAGGCAACTAATGAAAAACTGTTTTTT	CTLLGREATNEKLFF
TRBV30	TRBJ2-1	-	TRBD2	TGTGCCTGGAGTAAATCCAAACACCCTACTAGCGGGGGTTACAATGAGCAGTTCTTC	CAWSKSKHPTSGGYNEQFF
TRBV4-3	TRBJ2-7	-	-	TGCGCCAGCAGCCAAGAATATCCGGGACCAGCCTACGAGCAGTACTTC	CASSQEYPGPAYEQYF
TRBV25-1	TRBJ1-2	-	-	TGTGCCAGCAGTGAATCGACAAGGGAACTATATGGCTACACCTTC	CASSESTRELYGYTF
TRBV5-1	TRBJ1-1	once	TRBD1	TGCGCCAGCAGCTTGTTGCAGGGGGCTATGAACACTGAAGCTTTCTTT	CASSLLQGAMNTEAFF
TRBV4-2	TRBJ2-3	-	TRBD2	TGTGCCAGCAGCCAAGGAACTAGCGGTGGCACAGATACGCAGTATTTT	CASSQGTSGGTDTQYF
TRBV2	TRBJ1-5	-	-	TGTGCCAGCAGGGGGCAGTATAGCAATCAGCCCCAGCATTTT	CASRGQYSNQPQHF
TRBV28	TRBJ1-3	-	TRBD1	TGTGCCAGCAGTTCCTGGACAGGGGTGAAAAACACCATATATTTT	CASSSWTGVKNTIYF
TRBV19	TRBJ2-7	-	TRBD1	TGTGCCAGTAGTATGAGGAGAGACAGGGGGGAGTACGAGCAGTACTTC	CASSMRRDRGEYEQYF
TRBV19	TRBJ1-2	-	TRBD1	TGTGCCAGTAGTGGGCCGGGACAGAAGACGGCATATGGCTACACCTTC	CASSGPGQKTAYGYTF
TRBV7-9	TRBJ1-2	-	TRBD1	TGTGCCAGCAGCGGAACAGGGGGCATGTATGGCTACACCTTC	CASSGTGGMYGYTF
TRBV18	TRBJ2-1	-	TRBD2	TGTGCCAGCTCACCACCCGGACGGGGGGGGGAGCAGTTCTTC	CASSPPGRGGEQFF
TRBV7-6	TRBJ1-6	-	-	TGTGCCAGCAGCCTTTCCCAGGGTTTGAATTCACCCCTCCACTTT	CASSLSQGLNSPLHF
TRBV14	TRBJ1-1	-	TRBD1	TGTGCCAGCAGCAAGAACAGGGGGGTGTACACTGAAGCTTTCTTT	CASSKNRGVYTEAFF
TRBV20-1	TRBJ1-1	-	-	TGCAGTGACCGTATGAACACTGAAGCTTTCTTT	CSDRMNTEAFF
TRBV4-3	TRBJ1-2	-	-	TGCGCCAGCAGCCAAGGCGGGACGGACTATGGCTACACCTTC	CASSQGGTDYGYTF
TRBV27	TRBJ1-2	-	-	TGTGCCAGCAGTTCCTCGGGGGACCGCTATGGCTACACCTTC	CASSSSGDRYGYTF
TRBV2	TRBJ2-7	-	-	TGTGCCAGCAGTGGGTGGCGGGACGTAACCTACGAGCAGTACTTC	CASSGWRDVTYEQYF
TRBV7-2	TRBJ2-5	-	-	TGTGCCAGCAGCTTCTACTTACAAGAGACCCAGTACTTC	CASSFYLQETQYF
TRBV9	TRBJ1-2	once	-	TGTGCCAGCAGCACCGGGACATTTAACTATGGCTACACCTTC	CASSTGTFNYGYTF
TRBV2	TRBJ1-1	-	-	TGTGCCAGTAGGAGGGGGAACACTGAAGCTTTCTTT	CASRRGNTEAFF
TRBV5-1	TRBJ2-7	-	-	TGCGCCAGCCGAGCTAGCGTCTCCTACGAGCAGTACTTC	CASRASVSYEQYF
TRBV9	TRBJ2-1	-	TRBD2	TGTGCCAGCAGCGTAGACCCGACGGGGGGCTACAATGAGCAGTTCTTC	CASSVDPTGGYNEQFF
TRBV6-6	TRBJ1-2	-	TRBD1	TGTGCCAGCAGTTACTCGACAGGGGGTAACTATGGCTACACCTTC	CASSYSTGGNYGYTF
TRBV5-1	TRBJ2-5	-	TRBD2	TGCGCCAGCAGCTTAGCGGGGGGGCTGAGACAAGAGACCCAGTACTTC	CASSLAGGLRQETQYF
TRBV15	TRBJ2-7	-	TRBD2	TGTGCCACCAGCAGACCCGGGACTAGCGAGCAGTACTTC	CATSRPGTSEQYF
TRBV6-1	TRBJ2-7	-	-	TGTGCCAGCAGTGTAGGGGGGCGACCTACCTACGAGCAGTACTTC	CASSVGGRPTYEQYF